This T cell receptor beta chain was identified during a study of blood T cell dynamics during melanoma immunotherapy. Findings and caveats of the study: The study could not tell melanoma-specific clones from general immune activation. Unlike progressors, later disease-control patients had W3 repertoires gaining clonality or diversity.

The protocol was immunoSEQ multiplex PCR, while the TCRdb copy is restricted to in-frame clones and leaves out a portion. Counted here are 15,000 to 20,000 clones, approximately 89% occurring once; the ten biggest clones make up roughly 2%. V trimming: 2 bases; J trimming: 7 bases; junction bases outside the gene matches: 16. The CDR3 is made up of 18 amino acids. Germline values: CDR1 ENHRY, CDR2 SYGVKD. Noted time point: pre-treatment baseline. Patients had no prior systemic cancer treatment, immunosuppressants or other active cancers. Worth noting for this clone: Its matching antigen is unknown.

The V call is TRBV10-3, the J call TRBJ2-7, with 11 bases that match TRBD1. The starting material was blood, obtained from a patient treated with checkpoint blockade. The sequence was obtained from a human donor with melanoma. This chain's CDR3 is CAISENPTGTGGLEEQYF. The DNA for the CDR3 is TGTGCCATCAGTGAGAACCCAACCGGGACAGGGGGACTTGAAGAGCAGTACTTC.